One sample yielded the 18 T cell receptor beta chains listed below, sequenced in a study of blood T cell repertoires in COVID-19 (dated by TCRdb to between 2020 and 2021). Library generation was performed with the immunoSEQ multiplex PCR assay. What TCRdb holds here is the immuneACCESS table cut down to in-frame rearrangements. Part of the clones is not present; checked against another copy, under half of the missing clones reflect an unresolved V gene, and the others are unexplained. The sample table shows approximately 240,000 clones, and around 85% are seen once. Clones ranked in the top ten supply 3% to 3.5% of the sample. Sample: PBMCs or T cells enriched from blood (not recorded which). These TCRs come from a woman aged 45-59 years in a cohort exposed to, infected with or recovered from COVID-19 (not recorded which).

The V gene is TRBV28, the J gene TRBJ1-1; a weak D match, TRBD1 (5 bases). The CDR3 is 12 amino acids. Germline CDR1 and CDR2: MDHEN and SYDVKM. The V and J ends lost 4 bases and 7 bases respectively, with 10 bases between them. CDR3 loop: CASSSGYLEAFF. The CDR3 DNA reads TGTGCCAGCAGTTCAGGGTACCTTGAAGCTTTCTTT.

The chain has TRBV30 and TRBJ1-1; weak D call: TRBD1 (5 bases). The V end lost 2 bases, the J end lost 9 bases, and 16 bases lay between the germline ends. This CDR3 has 13 residues. Germline CDR1 and CDR2: GTSNPN and SVGIG (reference sequence). The CDR3 loop reads CAWSPRGGLKAFF. CDR3 bases: TGTGCCTGGAGTCCGAGGGGAGGACTCAAAGCTTTCTTT.

The chain uses TRBV18 and TRBJ1-5; TRBD1 agrees at 8 bases. Germline CDR1 and CDR2: KGHSH and LQKENI. The CDR3 has 17 residues. V lost 4 bases to trimming and J lost 6 bases; unmatched junction nucleotides: 14. The DNA of the CDR3 is TGTGCCAGCTCACAAACCCAAAAGATACAGGGGGGTCAGCCCCAGCATTTT. This gives the protein CASSQTQKIQGGQPQHF.

The chain recombines TRBV4-2 with TRBJ1-2; possibly TRBD1 for D (6 bases). Trimming stripped 1 base from V and 5 bases from J, with 20 bases between. Per germline, CDR1 LGHNA and CDR2 YNFKEQ. The CDR3 consists of 17 residues. CDR3 protein: CASSQVGQGSIGYGYTF. The CDR3 DNA is TGTGCCAGCAGCCAAGTAGGGCAGGGGAGCATTGGGTATGGCTACACCTTC.

The chain couples TRBV2 to TRBJ1-3; TRBD1 might be the D (5 bases). The CDR3 extends over 14 amino acids. Germline V gives CDR1 SNHLY, CDR2 FYNNEI. Trimming left V 7 bases short and J 0 bases short, with 10 bases between. As DNA, the CDR3 is TGTGCCAGCAAAGACAGCTACTCTGGAAACACCATATATTTT. It specifies CASKDSYSGNTIYF.

CDR3 region: CASSQDRGLNTEAFF. CDR3 DNA sequence: TGTGCCAGCAGCCAAGACAGGGGGTTGAACACTGAAGCTTTCTTT. The chain employs TRBV4-2 and TRBJ1-1; 7 nucleotides line up with TRBD1. The germline V gene encodes CDR1 LGHNA and CDR2 YNFKEQ. The J segment lost 0 bases and the V segment lost 0 bases, leaving 1 base of the junction unmatched. The CDR3 sequence is 15 residues long.

The chain has TRBV7-9 and TRBJ2-2; D gene uncertain. The germline V gene encodes CDR1 SEHNR and CDR2 FQNEAQ (reference sequence). The CDR3 length is 15 residues. Trimming left V 2 bases short and J 4 bases short, with 11 bases between. CDR3 in amino acids: CASSLSRLVTGELFF. The CDR3 DNA is TGTGCCAGCAGCTTATCCCGACTGGTCACCGGGGAGCTGTTTTTT. The variable domain in full, with the rest retrieved from reference TRBV7-9 and TRBJ2-2, is DTGVSQNPRHKITKRGQNVTFRCDPISEHNRLYWYRQTLGQGPEFLTYFQNEAQLEKSRLLSDRFSAERPKGSFSTLEIQRTEQGDSAMYLCASSLSRLVTGELFFGEGSRLTVL.

The chain employs TRBV2 and TRBJ1-1; D is ambiguous. This CDR3 comprises 10 residues. Per germline, CDR1 SNHLY and CDR2 FYNNEI. V shed 3 bases and J shed 7 bases, with 3 bases lying between them. CDR3 in amino acids: CASSDFEAFF. CDR3 sequence (DNA): TGTGCCAGCAGTGACTTTGAAGCTTTCTTT.

This clone was picked up a small number of times. The gene calls are TRBV9 and TRBJ2-5; D might be TRBD2 (6 bases). CDR1 is SGDLS and CDR2 is YYNGEE in the germline V gene. V dropped 0 bases and J dropped 5 bases, with 11 bases sitting between them. The CDR3 length is 14 residues. Here the CDR3 DNA reads TGTGCCAGCAGCGTAGGAGTAGGGAGGGAGACCCAGTACTTC. This sequence encodes CASSVGVGRETQYF.

This chain uses TRBV7-6 with TRBJ2-7; 8 bases map to TRBD2. CDR1 is SGHVS and CDR2 is FNYEAQ in the germline V gene. The CDR3 totals 19 residues. Trimming at V came to 1 base and at J to 0 bases, leaving 14 bases not matched to a gene. CDR3 loop: CASSLVEPEAGGYSYEQYF. The CDR3 bases are TGTGCCAGCAGCTTAGTGGAGCCCGAGGCGGGGGGTTACTCCTACGAGCAGTACTTC. Full variable domain (outside the CDR3, taken from reference TRBV7-6 and TRBJ2-7): GAGVSQSPRYKVTKRGQDVALRCDPISGHVSLYWYRQALGQGPEFLTYFNYEAQQDKSGLPNDRFSAERPEGSISTLTIQRTEQRDSAMYRCASSLVEPEAGGYSYEQYFGPGTRLTVT.

The V call is TRBV5-6, the J call TRBJ2-5, with 7 bases that match TRBD1. CDR1 and CDR2 from the germline V gene are SGHDT and YYEEEE. CDR3 length: 12 residues. Trimming took 4 bases from V and 4 from J; bases not matched to a gene: 1. CDR3 in amino acids: CASSRGLETQYF. DNA of the CDR3: TGTGCCAGCAGCAGGGGGCTAGAGACCCAGTACTTC. The full variable domain, completed using reference TRBV5-6 and TRBJ2-5, is DAGVTQSPTHLIKTRGQQVTLRCSPKSGHDTVSWYQQALGQGPQFIFQYYEEEERQRGNFPDRFSGHQFPNYSSELNVNALLLGDSALYLCASSRGLETQYFGPGTRLLVL.

The V call is TRBV4-3, the J call TRBJ1-2, with TRBD1 as a possible D gene (5 bases). CDR3 length: 15 amino acids. In germline, CDR1 is LGHNA, CDR2 YSLEER. Trimming cost V 0 bases and J 4 bases, with 12 bases left between them. CDR3 residues: CASSQEWGSFYGYTF. CDR3 DNA sequence: TGCGCCAGCAGCCAAGAGTGGGGCTCATTCTATGGCTACACCTTC.

The chain recombines TRBV9 with TRBJ2-1, with 8 bases aligning to TRBD2. Germline V gene data show CDR1 as SGDLS and CDR2 as YYNGEE. The J segment lost 0 bases and the V segment lost 0 bases, leaving 2 bases of the junction unmatched. This CDR3 contains 16 residues. The CDR3 DNA reads TGTGCCAGCAGCGTAGGCGGGGGGAGCTCCTACAATGAGCAGTTCTTC. Amino acid sequence: CASSVGGGSSYNEQFF.

The chain carries TRBV28 and TRBJ1-4; D gene uncertain. Germline V gene lookup returns CDR1 MDHEN and CDR2 SYDVKM. The CDR3 extends over 14 amino acids. Trimming took off 6 bases at V and 0 bases at J, with 8 bases between the two ends. This CDR3 reads CASRRVATNEKLFF. In nucleotides, the CDR3 is TGTGCCAGCAGAAGAGTTGCAACTAATGAAAAACTGTTTTTT.

CDR3 residues: CASSLVYGYQETQYF. The CDR3 DNA sequence: TGCGCCAGCAGCTTGGTTTACGGGTACCAAGAGACCCAGTACTTC. The rearrangement links TRBV5-1 to TRBJ2-5, with D uncertain. CDR1 is SGHRS, CDR2 YFSETQ, per germline. V dropped 0 bases and J dropped 0 bases, with 9 bases sitting between them. There are 15 residues in the CDR3. The whole variable domain, remainder taken from reference TRBV5-1 and TRBJ2-5, is KAGVTQTPRYLIKTRGQQVTLSCSPISGHRSVSWYQQTPGQGLQFLFEYFSETQRNKGNFPGRFSGRQFSNSRSEMNVSTLELGDSALYLCASSLVYGYQETQYFGPGTRLLVL.

The J gene is TRBJ2-1, the V gene TRBV9; 8 positions agree with TRBD2. V lost 0 bases to trimming and J lost 5 bases; unmatched junction nucleotides: 4. The CDR3 sequence is 15 residues long. Germline assignment: CDR1 SGDLS and CDR2 YYNGEE. The CDR3 nucleotides read TGTGCCAGCAGCGTAGGGAGCGGGGGTCACAATGAGCAGTTCTTC. This gives the protein CASSVGSGGHNEQFF.

V gene TRBV7-2 combines with J gene TRBJ2-3, with D possibly being TRBD2 (5 bases). The CDR3 loop spans 13 amino acids. Germline V lookup: CDR1 SGHTA, CDR2 FQGNSA. V lost 5 bases, J lost 9 bases, and 15 bases lay in between. CDR3 loop: CASSTSPGGTQYF. Written as DNA, the CDR3 is TGTGCCAGCAGCACCTCCCCTGGCGGGACGCAGTATTTT.

CDR3 nucleotides: TGCAGCTTCGGGGAAGCGAGGAATGAGCAGTTCTTC. Translated: CSFGEARNEQFF. V and J are TRBV29-1 and TRBJ2-1; tentatively, D is TRBD2 (5 bases). CDR3 size: 12 residues. The V gene's germline CDR1 is SQVTM and CDR2 ANQGSEA. The V end lost 8 bases, the J end lost 7 bases, and 15 bases lay between the germline ends.